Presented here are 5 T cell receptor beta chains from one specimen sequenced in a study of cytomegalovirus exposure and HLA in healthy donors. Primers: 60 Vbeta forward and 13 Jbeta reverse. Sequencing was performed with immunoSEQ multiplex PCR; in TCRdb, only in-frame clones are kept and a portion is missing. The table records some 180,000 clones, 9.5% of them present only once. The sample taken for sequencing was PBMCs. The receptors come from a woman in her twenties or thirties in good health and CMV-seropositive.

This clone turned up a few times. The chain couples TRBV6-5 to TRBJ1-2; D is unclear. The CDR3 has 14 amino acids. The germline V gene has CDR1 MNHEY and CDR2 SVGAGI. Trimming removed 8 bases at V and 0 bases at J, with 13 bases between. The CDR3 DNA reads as TGTGCCAGCGGGCTGCTCTCAACTAACTATGGCTACACCTTC. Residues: CASGLLSTNYGYTF.

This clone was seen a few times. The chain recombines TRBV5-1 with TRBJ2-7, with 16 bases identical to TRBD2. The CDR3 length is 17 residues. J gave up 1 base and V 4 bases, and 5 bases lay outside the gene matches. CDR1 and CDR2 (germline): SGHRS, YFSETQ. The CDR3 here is CASSPGLAGGKSYEQYF. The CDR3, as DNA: TGCGCCAGCAGCCCGGGACTAGCGGGAGGGAAATCCTACGAGCAGTACTTC.

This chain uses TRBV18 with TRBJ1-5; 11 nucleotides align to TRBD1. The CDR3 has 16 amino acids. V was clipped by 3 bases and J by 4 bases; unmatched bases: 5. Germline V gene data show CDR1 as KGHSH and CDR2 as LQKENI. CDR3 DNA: TGTGCCAGCTCACCGGGGACAGGGGGATTGAATCAGCCCCAGCATTTT. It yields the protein CASSPGTGGLNQPQHF.

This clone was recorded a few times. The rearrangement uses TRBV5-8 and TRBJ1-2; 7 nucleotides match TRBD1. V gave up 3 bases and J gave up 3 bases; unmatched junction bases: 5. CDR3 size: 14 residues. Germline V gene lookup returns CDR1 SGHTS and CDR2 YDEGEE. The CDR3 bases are TGTGCCAGCAGCTCTACAGGGGTTCACTATGGCTACACCTTC. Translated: CASSSTGVHYGYTF.

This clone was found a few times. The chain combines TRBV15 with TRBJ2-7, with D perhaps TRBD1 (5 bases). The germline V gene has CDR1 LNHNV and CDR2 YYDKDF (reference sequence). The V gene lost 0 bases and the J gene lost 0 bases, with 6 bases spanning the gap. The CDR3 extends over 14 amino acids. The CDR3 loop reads CATSRDRVSYEQYF. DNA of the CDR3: TGTGCCACCAGCAGAGACAGGGTCTCCTACGAGCAGTACTTC.